This TCR beta chain was recovered during a study of control samples from healthy donors and cancer patients. Assay used: immunoSEQ multiplex PCR; TCRdb lists only in-frame clones, some missing. The data contain roughly 100,000 clones, roughly nine tenths of them seen just once; the ten biggest clones take up roughly 1.3%. The V segment lost 6 bases and the J segment 4 bases; nucleotides outside the gene matches: 16. Germline V gene data show CDR1 as SGHKS and CDR2 as YYEKEE (reference sequence). The CDR3 has 17 residues. The sequence derives from a woman between 50 and 59 years old in good health. Source material: blood. V and J are TRBV5-5 and TRBJ1-2, with 9 bases aligning to TRBD1. CDR3: CASTAIFGTGQGYGYTF. The CDR3 nucleotides read TGTGCCAGCACCGCAATATTCGGGACAGGGCAAGGCTATGGCTACACCTTC.